This T cell receptor beta chain was obtained from a study of breast tumors, draining lymph nodes, adjacent tissues. The lymph nodes were axillary draining lymph nodes from breast cancer patients. TCRdb re-called the multiplex PCR reads with MiXCR, one entry per CDR3 protein. The repertoire holds about 180,000 distinct CDR3 sequences, with roughly a third as singletons. CDR1 GTSNPN and CDR2 SVGIG come from the germline V gene (reference sequence). V gave up 0 bases and J gave up 2 bases, with 5 bases separating them. The length of the CDR3 is 13 residues. This clonotype was seen many times. The sequenced sample consisted of axillary lymph node tissue. The chain joins TRBV30 to TRBJ2-1; D is unclear. The clonotype originates from a female donor with breast cancer. Some clones in this sample may be carry-over from other donors' samples. The CDR3 nucleotides are TGTGCCTGGAGTGTACTTGCCTACAATGAGCAGTTCTTC. Residues: CAWSVLAYNEQFF.